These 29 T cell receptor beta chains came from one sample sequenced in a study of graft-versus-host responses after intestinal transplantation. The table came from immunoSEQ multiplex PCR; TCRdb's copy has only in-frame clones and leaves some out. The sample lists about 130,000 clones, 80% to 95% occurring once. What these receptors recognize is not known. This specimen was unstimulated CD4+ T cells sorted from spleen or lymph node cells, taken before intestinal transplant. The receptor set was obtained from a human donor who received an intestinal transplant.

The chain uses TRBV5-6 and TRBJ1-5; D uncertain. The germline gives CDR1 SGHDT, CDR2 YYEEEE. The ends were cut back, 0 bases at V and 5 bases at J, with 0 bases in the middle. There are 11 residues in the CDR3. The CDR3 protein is CASSLDQPQHF. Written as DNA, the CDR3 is TGTGCCAGCAGCTTGGATCAGCCCCAGCATTTT.

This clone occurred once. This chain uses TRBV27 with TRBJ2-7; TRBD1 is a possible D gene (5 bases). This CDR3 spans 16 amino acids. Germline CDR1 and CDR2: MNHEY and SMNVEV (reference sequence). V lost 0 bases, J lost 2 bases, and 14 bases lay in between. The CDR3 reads CASSLSFVQDTYEQYF. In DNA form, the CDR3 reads TGTGCCAGCAGTTTATCTTTTGTACAGGACACCTACGAGCAGTACTTC.

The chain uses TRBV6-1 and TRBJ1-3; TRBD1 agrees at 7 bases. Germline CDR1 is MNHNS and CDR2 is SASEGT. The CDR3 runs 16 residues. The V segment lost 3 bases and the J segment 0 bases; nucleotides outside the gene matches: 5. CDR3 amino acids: CASSDAGQLSGNTIYF. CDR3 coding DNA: TGTGCCAGCAGTGATGCGGGACAGCTCTCTGGAAACACCATATATTTT.

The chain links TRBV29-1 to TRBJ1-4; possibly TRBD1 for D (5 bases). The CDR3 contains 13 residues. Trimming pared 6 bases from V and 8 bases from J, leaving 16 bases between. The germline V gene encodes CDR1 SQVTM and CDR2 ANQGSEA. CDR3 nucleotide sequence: TGCAGCGTAAGAACCCCTCAGGGAGAAAAACTGTTTTTT. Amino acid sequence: CSVRTPQGEKLFF.

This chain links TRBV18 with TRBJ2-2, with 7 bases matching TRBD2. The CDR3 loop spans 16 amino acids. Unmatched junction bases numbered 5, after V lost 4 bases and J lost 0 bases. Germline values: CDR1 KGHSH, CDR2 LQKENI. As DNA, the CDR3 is TGTGCCAGCTCACAGATAGCGGGCGCGAACACCGGGGAGCTGTTTTTT. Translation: CASSQIAGANTGELFF.

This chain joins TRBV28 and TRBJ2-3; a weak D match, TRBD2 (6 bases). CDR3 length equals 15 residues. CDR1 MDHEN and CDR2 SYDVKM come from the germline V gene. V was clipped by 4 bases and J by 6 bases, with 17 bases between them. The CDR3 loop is CASSSARRGRDTQYF. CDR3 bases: TGTGCCAGCAGTTCAGCGCGGCGGGGTCGGGATACGCAGTATTTT.

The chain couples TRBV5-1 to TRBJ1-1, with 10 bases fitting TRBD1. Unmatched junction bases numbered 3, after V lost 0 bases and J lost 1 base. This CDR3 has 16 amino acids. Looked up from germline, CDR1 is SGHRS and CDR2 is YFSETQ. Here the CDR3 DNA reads TGCGCCAGCAGCTTGGTGGGACAGGGGTCGAACACTGAAGCTTTCTTT. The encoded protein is CASSLVGQGSNTEAFF.

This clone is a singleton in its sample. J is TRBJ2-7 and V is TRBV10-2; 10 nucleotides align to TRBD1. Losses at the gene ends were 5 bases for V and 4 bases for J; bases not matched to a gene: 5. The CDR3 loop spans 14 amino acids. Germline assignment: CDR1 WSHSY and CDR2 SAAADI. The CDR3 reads CASSPTGGPYEQYF. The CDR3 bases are TGCGCCAGCAGTCCGACAGGGGGCCCATACGAGCAGTACTTC.

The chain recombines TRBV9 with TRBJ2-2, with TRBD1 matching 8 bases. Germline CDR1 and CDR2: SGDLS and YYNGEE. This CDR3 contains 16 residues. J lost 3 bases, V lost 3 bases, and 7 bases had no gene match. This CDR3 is CASSATGVEYTGELFF. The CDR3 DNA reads TGTGCCAGCAGCGCGACAGGGGTGGAGTACACCGGGGAGCTGTTTTTT.

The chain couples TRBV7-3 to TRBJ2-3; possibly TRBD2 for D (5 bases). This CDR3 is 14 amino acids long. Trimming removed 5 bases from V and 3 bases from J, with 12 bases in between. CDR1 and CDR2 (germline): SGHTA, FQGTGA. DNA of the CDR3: TGTGCCAGCAGCCTCCGGGATTCGACAGATACGCAGTATTTT. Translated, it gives CASSLRDSTDTQYF.

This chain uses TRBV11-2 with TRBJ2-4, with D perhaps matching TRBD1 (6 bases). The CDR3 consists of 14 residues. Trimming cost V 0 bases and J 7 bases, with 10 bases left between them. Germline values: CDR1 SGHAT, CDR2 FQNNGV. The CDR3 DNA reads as TGTGCCAGCAGCTTAGACCCCAGGGGTAACATTCAGTACTTC. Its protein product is CASSLDPRGNIQYF.

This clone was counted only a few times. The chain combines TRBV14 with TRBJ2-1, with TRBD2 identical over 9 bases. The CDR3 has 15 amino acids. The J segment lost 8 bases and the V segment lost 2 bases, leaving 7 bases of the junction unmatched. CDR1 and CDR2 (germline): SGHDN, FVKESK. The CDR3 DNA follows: TGTGCCAGCAGCCAAATAGCGGGAGCGAAGGATGAGCAGTTCTTC. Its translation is CASSQIAGAKDEQFF. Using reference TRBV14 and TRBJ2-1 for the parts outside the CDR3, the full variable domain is EAGVTQFPSHSVIEKGQTVTLRCDPISGHDNLYWYRRVMGKEIKFLLHFVKESKQDESGMPNNRFLAERTGGTYSTLKVQPAELEDSGVYFCASSQIAGAKDEQFFGPGTRLTVL.

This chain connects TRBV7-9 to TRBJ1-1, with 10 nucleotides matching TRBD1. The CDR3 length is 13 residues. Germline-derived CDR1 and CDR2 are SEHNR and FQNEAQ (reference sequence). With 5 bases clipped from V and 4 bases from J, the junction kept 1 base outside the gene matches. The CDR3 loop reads CASSRTGGTEAFF. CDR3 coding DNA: TGTGCCAGCAGCCGGACAGGGGGCACTGAAGCTTTCTTT.

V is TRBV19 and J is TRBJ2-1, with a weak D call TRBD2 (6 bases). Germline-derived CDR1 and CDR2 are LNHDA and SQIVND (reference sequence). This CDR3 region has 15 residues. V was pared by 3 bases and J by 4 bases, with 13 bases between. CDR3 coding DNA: TGTGCCAGTAGTATCCAAGCGGGTCGATACAATGAGCAGTTCTTC. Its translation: CASSIQAGRYNEQFF.

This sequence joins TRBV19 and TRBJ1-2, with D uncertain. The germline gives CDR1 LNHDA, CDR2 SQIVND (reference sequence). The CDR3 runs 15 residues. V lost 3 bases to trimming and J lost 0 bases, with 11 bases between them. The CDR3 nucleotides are TGTGCCAGTAGTATCCGCGGAGGGACTAACTATGGCTACACCTTC. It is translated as CASSIRGGTNYGYTF.

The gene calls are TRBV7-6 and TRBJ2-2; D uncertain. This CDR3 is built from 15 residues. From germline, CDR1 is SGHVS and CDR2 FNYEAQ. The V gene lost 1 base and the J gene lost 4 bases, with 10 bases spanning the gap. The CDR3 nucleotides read TGTGCCAGCAGCTTAGAGGTAGCTGTCACCGGGGAGCTGTTTTTT. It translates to CASSLEVAVTGELFF. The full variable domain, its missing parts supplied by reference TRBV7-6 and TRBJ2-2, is GAGVSQSPRYKVTKRGQDVALRCDPISGHVSLYWYRQALGQGPEFLTYFNYEAQQDKSGLPNDRFSAERPEGSISTLTIQRTEQRDSAMYRCASSLEVAVTGELFFGEGSRLTVL.

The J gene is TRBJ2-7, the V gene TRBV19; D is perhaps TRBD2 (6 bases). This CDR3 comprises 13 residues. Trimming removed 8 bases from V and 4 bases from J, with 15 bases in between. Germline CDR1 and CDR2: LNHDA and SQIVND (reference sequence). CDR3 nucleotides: TGTGCCAGTCGAGGGGAGGACCCTTACGAGCAGTACTTC. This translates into CASRGEDPYEQYF.

The CDR3 coding sequence is TGCAGTGCTAGAGCAGGGTACGAGCAGTACTTC. It is translated as CSARAGYEQYF. The chain employs TRBV20-1 and TRBJ2-7; weak D call: TRBD1 (5 bases). Per germline, CDR1 DFQATT and CDR2 SNEGSKA (reference sequence). The CDR3 spans 11 residues. The V end was cut by 1 base, the J end by 4 bases, with 5 bases between.

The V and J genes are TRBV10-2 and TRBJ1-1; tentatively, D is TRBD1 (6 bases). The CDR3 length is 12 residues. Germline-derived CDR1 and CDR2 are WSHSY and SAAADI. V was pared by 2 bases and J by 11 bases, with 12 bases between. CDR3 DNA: TGCGCCAGCAGTGAGGACAGGACACGGGCTTTCTTT. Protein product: CASSEDRTRAFF.

In nucleotides, the CDR3 is TGTGCCAGCAGCTTAGGGGCCCTCTCCTACGAGCAGTACTTC. Its protein product is CASSLGALSYEQYF. The V call is TRBV11-1, the J call TRBJ2-5; no reliable D call. The tail of the sequence fits TRBJ2-7 better, so the J call may be wrong. The CDR3 is made up of 14 amino acids. CDR1 is SGHAT and CDR2 is FQDESV in the germline V gene (reference sequence).

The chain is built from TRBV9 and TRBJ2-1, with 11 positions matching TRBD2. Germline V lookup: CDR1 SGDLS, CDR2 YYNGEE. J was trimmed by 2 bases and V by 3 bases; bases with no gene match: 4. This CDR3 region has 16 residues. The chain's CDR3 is CASSESSGRAYNEQFF. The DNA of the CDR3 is TGTGCCAGCAGCGAGAGTAGCGGGAGGGCCTACAATGAGCAGTTCTTC.

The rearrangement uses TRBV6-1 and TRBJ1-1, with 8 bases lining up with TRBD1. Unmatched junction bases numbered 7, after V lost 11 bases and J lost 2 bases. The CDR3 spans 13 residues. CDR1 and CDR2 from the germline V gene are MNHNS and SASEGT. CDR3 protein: CAGRQGLNTEAFF. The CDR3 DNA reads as TGTGCCGGAAGACAGGGGTTAAACACTGAAGCTTTCTTT.

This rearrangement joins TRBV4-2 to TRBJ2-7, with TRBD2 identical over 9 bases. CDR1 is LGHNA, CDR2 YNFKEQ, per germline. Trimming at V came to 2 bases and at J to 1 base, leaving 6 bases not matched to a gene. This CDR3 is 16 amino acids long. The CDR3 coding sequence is TGTGCCAGCAGCCAAATCGGGCTAGCGGGATCCTACGAGCAGTACTTC. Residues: CASSQIGLAGSYEQYF.

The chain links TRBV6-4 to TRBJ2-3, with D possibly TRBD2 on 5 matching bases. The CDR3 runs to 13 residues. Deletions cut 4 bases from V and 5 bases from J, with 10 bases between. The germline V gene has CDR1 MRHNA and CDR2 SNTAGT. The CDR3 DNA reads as TGTGCCAGCAGTGGGGAAGGAGGAGATACGCAGTATTTT. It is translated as CASSGEGGDTQYF.

The CDR3 loop is CASSPLGNSGSGGETQYF. The CDR3, as DNA: TGTGCCAGCTCACCTTTAGGGAATAGCGGGAGCGGCGGAGAGACCCAGTACTTC. J is TRBJ2-5 and V is TRBV18; 9 bases are a match to TRBD2. This CDR3 spans 18 amino acids. J was trimmed by 4 bases and V by 3 bases; bases with no gene match: 15. CDR1 is KGHSH and CDR2 is LQKENI in the germline V gene. The full variable domain, its missing parts supplied by reference TRBV18 and TRBJ2-5, is NAGVMQNPRHLVRRRGQEARLRCSPMKGHSHVYWYRQLPEEGLKFMVYLQKENIIDESGMPKERFSAEFPKEGPSILRIQQVVRGDSAAYFCASSPLGNSGSGGETQYFGPGTRLLVL.

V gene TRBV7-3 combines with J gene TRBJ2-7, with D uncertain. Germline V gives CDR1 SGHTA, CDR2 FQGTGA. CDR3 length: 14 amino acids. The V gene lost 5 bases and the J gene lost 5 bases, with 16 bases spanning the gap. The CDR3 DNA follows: TGTGCCAGCAGCCCACCCCAGGTACCCCACGAGCAGTACTTC. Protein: CASSPPQVPHEQYF.

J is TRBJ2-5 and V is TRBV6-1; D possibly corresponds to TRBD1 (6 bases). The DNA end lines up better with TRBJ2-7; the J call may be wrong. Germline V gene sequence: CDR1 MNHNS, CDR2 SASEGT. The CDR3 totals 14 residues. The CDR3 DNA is TGTGCCAGCAGCGCCACCGAGGGGGACTACGAGCAGTACTTC. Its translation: CASSATEGDYEQYF.

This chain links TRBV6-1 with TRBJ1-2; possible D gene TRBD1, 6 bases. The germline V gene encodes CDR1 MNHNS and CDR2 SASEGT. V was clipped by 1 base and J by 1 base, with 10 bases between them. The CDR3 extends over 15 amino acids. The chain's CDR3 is CASSEEGGGNYGYTF. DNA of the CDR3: TGTGCCAGCAGTGAAGAGGGGGGCGGTAACTATGGCTACACCTTC.

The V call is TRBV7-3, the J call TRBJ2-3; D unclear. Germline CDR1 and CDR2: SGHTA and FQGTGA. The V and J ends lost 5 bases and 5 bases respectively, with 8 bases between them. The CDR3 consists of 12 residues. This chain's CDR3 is CASSVPGDTQYF. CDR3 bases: TGTGCCAGCAGCGTACCCGGAGATACGCAGTATTTT.